A single T cell receptor beta chain is shown here with its context. This entry is derived from a study of CD8+ T cells in alopecia areata. Study summary: Twice a day, 5 to 10 mg of oral tofacitinib was administered to treated patients.

As to treatment: oral pan-JAK inhibitor, 5-10 mg twice daily. Collected material from alopecia areata patients comprised lesional scalp punch biopsies and peripheral blood. The junction had 7 bases not matched to a gene; V was cut back by 1 base and J by 4 bases. Germline loops: CDR1 MGHRA, CDR2 YSYEKL. The CDR3 spans 16 residues. cDNA serving as the sequencing template came from extracted, reverse transcribed RNA. Repertoires were generated with immunoSEQ multiplex PCR, while TCRdb's copy carries only in-frame clones and drops some. The table lists some 190,000 clones, 45% to 60% of them singletons. Sequences were derived from CD8+ T cells sorted from blood, sampled around week 54, from a patient treated with tofacitinib. This chain joins TRBV4-1 and TRBJ2-3; 8 positions match TRBD1. This TCR was sampled from a human donor with alopecia areata. In nucleotides, the CDR3 is TGCGCCAGCAGCCAAGTAGACAGGGGCGTCGCAGATACGCAGTATTTT. Protein product: CASSQVDRGVADTQYF.